This is a list of T cell receptor beta chains from one sample in a study of graft-versus-host responses after intestinal transplantation. No antigens are known for them. The data were produced by immunoSEQ multiplex PCR, yet TCRdb's version contains in-frame clones alone and is incomplete. This sample carries about 90,000 clones, 90% to 95% of them seen once, and the ten largest clones take around 1.1%. The sample consisted of unstimulated CD8+ T cells sorted from spleen or lymph node cells, taken before transplant. The origin of the receptors is a human donor who was the organ donor for an intestinal transplant. Each CDR3 is given with its conserved first and last residue. The D gene is left open where the match is weak. Only part of the rows carry a size: once, few, many, or a class if the clone is expanded.

abundance: few; v_gene: TRBV7-9; d_gene: -; j_gene: TRBJ2-5; CDR3nt: TGTGCCAGCAGCTTAGCCTTGGAGACCCAGTACTTC; CDR3aa: CASSLALETQYF
abundance: -; v_gene: TRBV7-6; d_gene: TRBD2; j_gene: TRBJ2-1; CDR3nt: TGTGCCAGCAGCCATCCCTTTAGCGGGAGAGGTTACAATGAGCAGTTCTTC; CDR3aa: CASSHPFSGRGYNEQFF
abundance: -; v_gene: TRBV7-9; d_gene: TRBD2; j_gene: TRBJ2-7; CDR3nt: TGTGCCAGCAGCCCCGGACTAGCGGTAACCTACGAGCAGTACTTC; CDR3aa: CASSPGLAVTYEQYF
abundance: -; v_gene: TRBV6-1; d_gene: TRBD1; j_gene: TRBJ2-3; CDR3nt: TGTGCCAGCAGTGACGCGACAGGGACAGATACGCAGTATTTT; CDR3aa: CASSDATGTDTQYF
abundance: -; v_gene: TRBV2; d_gene: -; j_gene: TRBJ1-2; CDR3nt: TGTGCCAGCAGTGAAGGGCAGGGAAACGGTGGCTACACCTTC; CDR3aa: CASSEGQGNGGYTF
abundance: -; v_gene: TRBV5-4; d_gene: -; j_gene: TRBJ1-6; CDR3nt: TGTGCCAGCAGCGATTCTACGGGGTCAGGTCTGGCCCTCCACTTT; CDR3aa: CASSDSTGSGLALHF
abundance: -; v_gene: TRBV5-6; d_gene: -; j_gene: TRBJ2-2; CDR3nt: TGTGCCAGCAGCTTAACGGGTACCGGGGAGCTGTTTTTT; CDR3aa: CASSLTGTGELFF
abundance: -; v_gene: TRBV4-3; d_gene: TRBD2; j_gene: TRBJ2-4; CDR3nt: TGCGCCAGCAGCCAGACCTGGGGGGGTGAGGACATTCAGTACTTC; CDR3aa: CASSQTWGGEDIQYF
abundance: -; v_gene: TRBV28; d_gene: -; j_gene: TRBJ2-7; CDR3nt: TGTGCCAGCAGTCGTCCAACAGGGCCCCAGTGGGAGCAGTACTTC; CDR3aa: CASSRPTGPQWEQYF
abundance: few; v_gene: TRBV27; d_gene: -; j_gene: TRBJ1-3; CDR3nt: TGTGCCAGCAGTAGGAGGGGACCTGGAAACACCATATATTTT; CDR3aa: CASSRRGPGNTIYF
abundance: -; v_gene: TRBV6-5; d_gene: TRBD2; j_gene: TRBJ2-1; CDR3nt: TGTGCCAGCAGTTATCGGACTAGCGGGAGGGATGAGCAGTTCTTC; CDR3aa: CASSYRTSGRDEQFF
abundance: -; v_gene: TRBV7-7; d_gene: -; j_gene: TRBJ2-1; CDR3nt: TGTGCTAGCAGGACGATCCAGGGCTCCTACAATGAGCAGTTCTTC; CDR3aa: CASRTIQGSYNEQFF
abundance: once; v_gene: TRBV4-1; d_gene: TRBD2; j_gene: TRBJ2-3; CDR3nt: TGCGCCAGCAGTTACGTAGCGGGGGTCTACACTAGCACAGATACGCAGTATTTT; CDR3aa: CASSYVAGVYTSTDTQYF
abundance: -; v_gene: TRBV2; d_gene: -; j_gene: TRBJ1-2; CDR3nt: TGTGCCAGCAGCCAACCGGAGACAGGCGACCATTTTATTGATGGCTACACCTTC; CDR3aa: CASSQPETGDHFIDGYTF
abundance: -; v_gene: TRBV2; d_gene: -; j_gene: TRBJ2-7; CDR3nt: TGTGCCAGCAGCTATACCTACGAGCAGTACTTC; CDR3aa: CASSYTYEQYF
abundance: -; v_gene: TRBV28; d_gene: TRBD2; j_gene: TRBJ2-1; CDR3nt: TGTGCCAGCAGTTCCGCTAGCGGGAGGGCCCGGGGTGAGCAGTTCTTC; CDR3aa: CASSSASGRARGEQFF
abundance: -; v_gene: TRBV7-3; d_gene: -; j_gene: TRBJ2-3; CDR3nt: TGTGCCAGCAGCTTCCAAACAGGGACGGATACGCAGTATTTT; CDR3aa: CASSFQTGTDTQYF
abundance: -; v_gene: TRBV27; d_gene: TRBD2; j_gene: TRBJ2-5; CDR3nt: TGTGCCAGCAGAGCCTACCGACAACTAGCGTCGGAGACCCAGTACTTC; CDR3aa: CASRAYRQLASETQYF
abundance: -; v_gene: TRBV5-1; d_gene: TRBD2; j_gene: TRBJ2-5; CDR3nt: TGCGCCAGCAGCCGTAAGGGACTAGCGGATCAAGAGACCCAGTACTTC; CDR3aa: CASSRKGLADQETQYF
abundance: -; v_gene: TRBV2; d_gene: -; j_gene: TRBJ1-1; CDR3nt: TGTGCCAGCAGCGCAGGACAGTTGGCCACTGAAGCTTTCTTT; CDR3aa: CASSAGQLATEAFF
abundance: -; v_gene: TRBV29-1; d_gene: TRBD2; j_gene: TRBJ2-3; CDR3nt: TGCAGCGTTGATGGGACTAGGGATACGCAGTATTTT; CDR3aa: CSVDGTRDTQYF
abundance: once; v_gene: TRBV10-3; d_gene: TRBD1; j_gene: TRBJ1-2; CDR3nt: TGTGCCATCAGTGAGTCGCGGGACAGTCCTAACTATGGCTACACCTTC; CDR3aa: CAISESRDSPNYGYTF
abundance: -; v_gene: TRBV7-9; d_gene: -; j_gene: TRBJ2-1; CDR3nt: TGTGCCAGCAGCTCGGAGGATCGGGGAAAGCAGTTCTTC; CDR3aa: CASSSEDRGKQFF
abundance: -; v_gene: TRBV11-2; d_gene: TRBD1; j_gene: TRBJ2-7; CDR3nt: TGTGCCAGCAGCGCCGGGACAGGGGGTGACGAGCAGTACTTC; CDR3aa: CASSAGTGGDEQYF
abundance: -; v_gene: TRBV27; d_gene: -; j_gene: TRBJ2-7; CDR3nt: TGTGCCAGCAGTTTAATCCCCGAAGCCTCCGAGCAGTACTTC; CDR3aa: CASSLIPEASEQYF
abundance: -; v_gene: TRBV9; d_gene: TRBD1; j_gene: TRBJ1-3; CDR3nt: TGTGCCAGCAGCAATAACAGGGGGAGTTCTGGAAACACCATATATTTT; CDR3aa: CASSNNRGSSGNTIYF
abundance: once; v_gene: TRBV19; d_gene: -; j_gene: TRBJ2-2; CDR3nt: TGTGCCAGTTCCAAAAGTGGGAGACCCCAAGTGGGGGAGCTGTTTTTT; CDR3aa: CASSKSGRPQVGELFF
abundance: -; v_gene: TRBV5-4; d_gene: -; j_gene: TRBJ2-1; CDR3nt: TGTGCCAGCAGCCCCTTAGGAGTGGCTGAGCAGTTCTTC; CDR3aa: CASSPLGVAEQFF
abundance: -; v_gene: TRBV11-3; d_gene: -; j_gene: TRBJ2-7; CDR3nt: TGTGCCAGCAGCTTTTGGGGGGTCTACGAGCAGTACTTC; CDR3aa: CASSFWGVYEQYF
abundance: -; v_gene: TRBV5-4; d_gene: -; j_gene: TRBJ1-6; CDR3nt: TGTGCCAGCAGCTTGTCTCGGACAGAGATTAATTCACCCCTCCACTTT; CDR3aa: CASSLSRTEINSPLHF
abundance: -; v_gene: TRBV15; d_gene: -; j_gene: TRBJ2-1; CDR3nt: TGTGCCACCAGCAGCAGGGCGGGGTCACTAAACAATGAGCAGTTCTTC; CDR3aa: CATSSRAGSLNNEQFF
abundance: -; v_gene: TRBV9; d_gene: -; j_gene: TRBJ1-1; CDR3nt: TGTGCCAGCAGCGTTTTTAACGGGGACACTGAAGCTTTCTTT; CDR3aa: CASSVFNGDTEAFF
abundance: -; v_gene: TRBV12-5; d_gene: -; j_gene: TRBJ1-6; CDR3nt: TGTGCTAGTGGTCCAGGAGGGTGGGATTCACCCCTCCACTTT; CDR3aa: CASGPGGWDSPLHF
abundance: once; v_gene: TRBV5-8; d_gene: TRBD1; j_gene: TRBJ2-2; CDR3nt: TGTGCCAGCAGCGGAGGGACAGGGCTTTTGACCGGGGAGCTGTTTTTT; CDR3aa: CASSGGTGLLTGELFF
abundance: -; v_gene: TRBV13; d_gene: TRBD1; j_gene: TRBJ1-4; CDR3nt: TGTGCCAGCAGCCCGACGGGACAGGGTAATGAAAAACTGTTTTTT; CDR3aa: CASSPTGQGNEKLFF
abundance: once; v_gene: TRBV6-1; d_gene: -; j_gene: TRBJ1-2; CDR3nt: TGTGCCACCGATGACAGTTTGGGCGGCTACACCTTC; CDR3aa: CATDDSLGGYTF
abundance: once; v_gene: TRBV7-6; d_gene: TRBD1; j_gene: TRBJ2-7; CDR3nt: TGTGCCAGCAGCTTAGAGTGGGGACAGGGGACGCGGGAGCAGTACTTC; CDR3aa: CASSLEWGQGTREQYF
abundance: -; v_gene: TRBV6-5; d_gene: -; j_gene: TRBJ1-4; CDR3nt: TGTGCCAGCAGTTATGTCGGCAGGGGAAAACTGTTTTTT; CDR3aa: CASSYVGRGKLFF
abundance: -; v_gene: TRBV9; d_gene: -; j_gene: TRBJ1-1; CDR3nt: TGTGCCAGCGGGTCGAAGCTAGAGATGAACACTGAAGCTTTCTTT; CDR3aa: CASGSKLEMNTEAFF
abundance: -; v_gene: TRBV6-5; d_gene: TRBD2; j_gene: TRBJ2-1; CDR3nt: TGTGCCAGCAGCCCGACTAGCGGGAGTTACAATGAGCAGTTCTTC; CDR3aa: CASSPTSGSYNEQFF
abundance: -; v_gene: TRBV6-5; d_gene: -; j_gene: TRBJ1-1; CDR3nt: TGTGCCAGCAGCAGACGGGGGAGAGCGGACACTGAAGCTTTCTTT; CDR3aa: CASSRRGRADTEAFF
abundance: -; v_gene: TRBV27; d_gene: TRBD1; j_gene: TRBJ2-3; CDR3nt: TGTGCCAGCAGTTCGCAACCGGGACAGGGGCCCGCAGATACGCAGTATTTT; CDR3aa: CASSSQPGQGPADTQYF
abundance: -; v_gene: TRBV29-1; d_gene: -; j_gene: TRBJ2-7; CDR3nt: TGCAGCGTTGAAGGGGCAGGGGACATGATCGAGCAGTACTTC; CDR3aa: CSVEGAGDMIEQYF
abundance: -; v_gene: TRBV7-6; d_gene: TRBD2; j_gene: TRBJ2-7; CDR3nt: TGTGCCAGCAGCCTACGGGTCAGCGGGACCTACGAGCAGTACTTC; CDR3aa: CASSLRVSGTYEQYF
abundance: -; v_gene: TRBV13; d_gene: -; j_gene: TRBJ2-1; CDR3nt: TGTGCCAGCAGCAAGCGGTGGTCCTACAATGAGCAGTTCTTC; CDR3aa: CASSKRWSYNEQFF
abundance: -; v_gene: TRBV19; d_gene: -; j_gene: TRBJ2-1; CDR3nt: TGTGCCAGTAGTATAGGCGGCCAGAGCTCCTACAATGAGCAGTTCTTC; CDR3aa: CASSIGGQSSYNEQFF
abundance: -; v_gene: TRBV27; d_gene: -; j_gene: TRBJ1-4; CDR3nt: TGTGCCAGCACTCTACTTGCCTCTCCTGAAAAACTGTTTTTT; CDR3aa: CASTLLASPEKLFF
abundance: -; v_gene: TRBV9; d_gene: -; j_gene: TRBJ2-7; CDR3nt: TGTGCCAGCAGCGTTTCCCCGGGAGCCGCCTACGAGCAGTACTTC; CDR3aa: CASSVSPGAAYEQYF
abundance: -; v_gene: TRBV4-1; d_gene: TRBD2; j_gene: TRBJ2-3; CDR3nt: TGCGCCAGCAGCCAGCTAGCGGGAGCGTGGGATACGCAGTATTTT; CDR3aa: CASSQLAGAWDTQYF
abundance: -; v_gene: TRBV13; d_gene: -; j_gene: TRBJ2-1; CDR3nt: TGTGCCAGCAGCTTAGCCCCTAGCGACCAGTTCTTC; CDR3aa: CASSLAPSDQFF
abundance: once; v_gene: TRBV30; d_gene: -; j_gene: TRBJ1-2; CDR3nt: TGTGCCTGGTCCCCGGGAGGCGCCTACTATGGCTACACCTTC; CDR3aa: CAWSPGGAYYGYTF
abundance: -; v_gene: TRBV5-1; d_gene: TRBD1; j_gene: TRBJ1-1; CDR3nt: TGCGCCAGCAGCTTGGTATACAGGGGTTCCCACACTGAAGCTTTCTTT; CDR3aa: CASSLVYRGSHTEAFF
abundance: -; v_gene: TRBV19; d_gene: -; j_gene: TRBJ1-1; CDR3nt: TGTGCCAGTTGGGCCCCGGACAGGAACACTGAAGCTTTCTTT; CDR3aa: CASWAPDRNTEAFF
abundance: -; v_gene: TRBV29-1; d_gene: -; j_gene: TRBJ1-1; CDR3nt: TGCAGCGTTGAAGGAGCTAACACTGAAGCTTTCTTT; CDR3aa: CSVEGANTEAFF